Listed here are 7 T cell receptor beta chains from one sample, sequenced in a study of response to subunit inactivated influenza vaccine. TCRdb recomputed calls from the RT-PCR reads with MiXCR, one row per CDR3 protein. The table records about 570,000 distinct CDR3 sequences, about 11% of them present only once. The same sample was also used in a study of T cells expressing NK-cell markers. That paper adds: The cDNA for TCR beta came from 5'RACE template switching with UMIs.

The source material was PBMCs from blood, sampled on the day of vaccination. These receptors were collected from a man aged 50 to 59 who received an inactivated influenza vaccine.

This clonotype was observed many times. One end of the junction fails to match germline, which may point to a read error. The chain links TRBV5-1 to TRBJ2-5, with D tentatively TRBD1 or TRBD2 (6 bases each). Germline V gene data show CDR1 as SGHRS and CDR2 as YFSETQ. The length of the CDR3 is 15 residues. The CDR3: CASSLAAGVQETQYF. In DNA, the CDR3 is TGTGCCAGCAGTTTAGCGGCAGGGGTCCAAGAGACCCAGTACTTC. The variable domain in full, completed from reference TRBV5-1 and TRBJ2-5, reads KAGVTQTPRYLIKTRGQQVTLSCSPISGHRSVSWYQQTPGQGLQFLFEYFSETQRNKGNFPGRFSGRQFSNSRSEMNVSTLELGDSALYLCASSLAAGVQETQYFGPGTRLLVL.

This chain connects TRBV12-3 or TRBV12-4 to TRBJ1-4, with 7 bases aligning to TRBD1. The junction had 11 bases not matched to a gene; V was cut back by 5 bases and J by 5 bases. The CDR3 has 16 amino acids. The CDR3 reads CASSPRGQQMNEKLFF. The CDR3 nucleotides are TGTGCCAGCAGTCCGAGGGGACAGCAAATGAATGAAAAACTGTTTTTT.

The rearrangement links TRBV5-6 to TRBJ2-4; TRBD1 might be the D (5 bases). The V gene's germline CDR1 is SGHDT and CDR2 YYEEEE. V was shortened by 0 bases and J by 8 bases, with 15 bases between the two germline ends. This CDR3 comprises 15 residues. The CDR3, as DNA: TGTGCCAGCAGCTTGGCCTTGAGTGGGGCGCACATTCAGTACTTC. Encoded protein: CASSLALSGAHIQYF.

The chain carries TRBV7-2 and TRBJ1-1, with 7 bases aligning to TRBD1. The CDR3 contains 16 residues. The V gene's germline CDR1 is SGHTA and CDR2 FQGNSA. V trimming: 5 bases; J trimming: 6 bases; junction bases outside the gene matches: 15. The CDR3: CASSHTGTEMWAEAFF. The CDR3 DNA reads TGTGCCAGCAGCCACACCGGGACAGAGATGTGGGCTGAAGCTTTCTTT.

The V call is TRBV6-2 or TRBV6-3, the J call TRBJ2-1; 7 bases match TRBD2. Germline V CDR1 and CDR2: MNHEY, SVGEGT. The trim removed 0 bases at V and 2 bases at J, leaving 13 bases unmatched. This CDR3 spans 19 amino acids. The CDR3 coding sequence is TGTGCCAGCAGTTACTCGATACTCGAGGCGGGAGCCGCCTACAATGAGCAGTTCTTC. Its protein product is CASSYSILEAGAAYNEQFF.

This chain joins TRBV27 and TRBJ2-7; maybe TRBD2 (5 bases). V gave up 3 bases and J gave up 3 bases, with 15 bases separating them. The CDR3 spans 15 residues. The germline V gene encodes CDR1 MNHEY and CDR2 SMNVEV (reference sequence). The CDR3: CASSFIAGEIYEQYF. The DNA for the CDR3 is TGTGCCAGCAGTTTTATTGCGGGTGAGATCTACGAGCAGTACTTC.

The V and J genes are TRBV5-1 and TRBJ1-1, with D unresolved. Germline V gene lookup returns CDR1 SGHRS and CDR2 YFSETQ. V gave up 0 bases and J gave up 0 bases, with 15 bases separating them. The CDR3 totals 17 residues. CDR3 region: CASSLASQRAMNTEAFF. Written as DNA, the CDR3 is TGCGCCAGCAGCTTGGCTTCCCAGAGAGCCATGAACACTGAAGCTTTCTTT.